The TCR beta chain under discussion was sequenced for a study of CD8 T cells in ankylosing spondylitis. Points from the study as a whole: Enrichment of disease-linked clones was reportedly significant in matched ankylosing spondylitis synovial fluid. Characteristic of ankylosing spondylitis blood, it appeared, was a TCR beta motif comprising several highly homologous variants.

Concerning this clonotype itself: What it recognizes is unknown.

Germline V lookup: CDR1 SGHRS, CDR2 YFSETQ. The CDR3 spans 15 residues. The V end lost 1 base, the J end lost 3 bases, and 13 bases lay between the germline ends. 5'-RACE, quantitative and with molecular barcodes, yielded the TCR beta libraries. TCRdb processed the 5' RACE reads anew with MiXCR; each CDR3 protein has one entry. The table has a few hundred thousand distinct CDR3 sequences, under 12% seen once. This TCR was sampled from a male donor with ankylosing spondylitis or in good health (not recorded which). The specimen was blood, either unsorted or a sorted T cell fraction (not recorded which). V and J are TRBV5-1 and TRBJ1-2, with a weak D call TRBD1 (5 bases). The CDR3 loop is CASSLSATDYYGYTF. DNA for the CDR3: TGCGCCAGCAGCTTGTCCGCGACAGACTACTATGGCTACACCTTC. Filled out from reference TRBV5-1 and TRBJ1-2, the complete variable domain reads KAGVTQTPRYLIKTRGQQVTLSCSPISGHRSVSWYQQTPGQGLQFLFEYFSETQRNKGNFPGRFSGRQFSNSRSEMNVSTLELGDSALYLCASSLSATDYYGYTFGSGTRLTVV.